This T cell receptor beta chain comes out of a study of radiation and T cells in renal cell carcinoma. A word on this clone: Its antigen remains unknown.

Data came from immunoSEQ multiplex PCR; TCRdb stores just in-frame clones and leaves some out. The repertoire consists of 100,000 to 150,000 clones, with over 75% occurring once and the leading ten covering 5.8%. Study-wide findings and caveats: Pretreatment tumor biopsies were lacking, so baseline clonotypes are unknown. From baseline, blood top tumor clonotypes peaked at 2 weeks post-radiation.

Regarding time point: blood 2 weeks post-SBRT. Documented treatment: 15 Gy SBRT to primary tumor, nephrectomy 4 weeks later. Blood was sampled at baseline, 2 weeks and 4 weeks after SBRT. This renal cell carcinoma was of the clear cell type. The CDR3 extends over 16 amino acids. From germline, CDR1 is SGHVS and CDR2 FNYEAQ. Germline trimming cut 2 bases from V and 3 bases from J; bases unmatched to any gene: 5. The V gene is TRBV7-6, the J gene TRBJ2-2, with 8 nucleotides matching TRBD2. Material: blood, obtained from a patient whose treatment included radiotherapy and nephrectomy. The source is a man aged 50 to 60 with renal cell carcinoma. The CDR3, as DNA: TGTGCCAGCAGCTTATTTCGGCGGGAGGACACCGGGGAGCTGTTTTTT. It is translated as CASSLFRREDTGELFF.